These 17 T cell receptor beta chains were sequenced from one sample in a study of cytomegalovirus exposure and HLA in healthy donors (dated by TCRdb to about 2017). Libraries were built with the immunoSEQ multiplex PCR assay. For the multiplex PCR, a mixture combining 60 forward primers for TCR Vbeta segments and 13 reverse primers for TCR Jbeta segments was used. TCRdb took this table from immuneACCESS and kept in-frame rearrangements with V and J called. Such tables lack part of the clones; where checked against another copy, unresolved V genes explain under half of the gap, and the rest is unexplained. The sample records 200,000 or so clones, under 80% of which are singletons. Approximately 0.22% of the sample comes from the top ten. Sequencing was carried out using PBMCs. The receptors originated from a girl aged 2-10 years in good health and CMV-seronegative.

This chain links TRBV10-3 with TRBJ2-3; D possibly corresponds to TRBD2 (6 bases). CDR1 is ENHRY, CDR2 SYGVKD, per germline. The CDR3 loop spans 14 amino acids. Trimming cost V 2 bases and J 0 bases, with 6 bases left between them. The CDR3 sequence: CAISEGGSTDTQYF. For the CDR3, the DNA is TGTGCCATCAGTGAGGGGGGGAGCACAGATACGCAGTATTTT.

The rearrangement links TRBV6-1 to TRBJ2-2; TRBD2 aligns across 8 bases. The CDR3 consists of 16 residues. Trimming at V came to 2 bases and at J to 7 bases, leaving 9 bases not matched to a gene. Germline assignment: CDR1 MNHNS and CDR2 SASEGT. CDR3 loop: CASSELGAGVNGELFF. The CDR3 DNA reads TGTGCCAGCAGTGAACTCGGAGCGGGAGTGAACGGGGAGCTGTTTTTT.

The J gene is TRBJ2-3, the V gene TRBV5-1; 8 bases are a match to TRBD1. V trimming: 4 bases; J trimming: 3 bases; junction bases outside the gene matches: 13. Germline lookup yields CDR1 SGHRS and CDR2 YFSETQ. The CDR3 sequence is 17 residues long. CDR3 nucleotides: TGCGCCAGCAGCCCGCATATAGGACAGGGATTGACAGATACGCAGTATTTT. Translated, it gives CASSPHIGQGLTDTQYF.

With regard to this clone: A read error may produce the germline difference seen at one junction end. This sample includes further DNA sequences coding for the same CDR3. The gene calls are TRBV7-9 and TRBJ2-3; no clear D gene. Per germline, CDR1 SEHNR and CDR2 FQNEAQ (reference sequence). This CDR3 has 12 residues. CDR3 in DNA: TGTTCCAGCAGCTTAGAGAGGGATACGCAGTATTTT. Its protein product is CSSSLERDTQYF.

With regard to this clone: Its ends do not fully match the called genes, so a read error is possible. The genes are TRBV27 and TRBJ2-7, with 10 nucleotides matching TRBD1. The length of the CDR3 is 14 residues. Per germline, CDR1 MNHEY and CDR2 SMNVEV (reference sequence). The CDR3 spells CASGHPAKGTGVNF. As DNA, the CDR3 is TGTGCCAGCGGCCATCCGGCGAAGGGGACAGGGGTGAACTTC.

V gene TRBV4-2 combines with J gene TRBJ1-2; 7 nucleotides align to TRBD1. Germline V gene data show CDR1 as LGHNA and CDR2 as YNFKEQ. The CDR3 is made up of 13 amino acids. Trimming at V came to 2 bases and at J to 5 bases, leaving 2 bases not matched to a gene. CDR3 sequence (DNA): TGTGCCAGCAGCCAAAACAGGGGTTATGGCTACACCTTC. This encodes CASSQNRGYGYTF.

This CDR3 is CASSPGGKGYTF. CDR3 in DNA: TGTGCCAGCAGCCCGGGGGGGAAAGGCTACACCTTC. V usage is TRBV5-6 and J usage is TRBJ1-2, with D tentatively TRBD1 (5 bases). V was trimmed by 4 bases and J by 8 bases, leaving 12 bases between them. The CDR3 runs to 12 residues. Germline CDR1 reads SGHDT; CDR2 reads YYEEEE.

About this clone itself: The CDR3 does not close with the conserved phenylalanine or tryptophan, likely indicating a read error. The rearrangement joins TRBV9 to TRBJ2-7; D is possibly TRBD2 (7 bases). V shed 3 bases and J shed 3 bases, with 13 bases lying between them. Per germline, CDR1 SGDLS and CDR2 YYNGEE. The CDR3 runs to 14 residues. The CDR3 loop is CASSEGGANYEQYL. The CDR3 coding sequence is TGTGCCAGCAGCGAGGGGGGGGCCAACTACGAGCAGTACCTC.

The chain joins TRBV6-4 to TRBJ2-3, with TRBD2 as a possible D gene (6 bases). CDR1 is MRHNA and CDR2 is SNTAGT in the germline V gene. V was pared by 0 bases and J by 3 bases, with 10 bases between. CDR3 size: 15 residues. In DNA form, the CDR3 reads TGTGCCAGCAGTGACTCCGGGGGAGCAACAGATACGCAGTATTTT. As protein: CASSDSGGATDTQYF.

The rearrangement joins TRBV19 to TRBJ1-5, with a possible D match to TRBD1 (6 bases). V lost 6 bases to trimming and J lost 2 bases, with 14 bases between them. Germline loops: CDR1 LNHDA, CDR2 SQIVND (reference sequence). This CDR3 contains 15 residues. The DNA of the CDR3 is TGTGCCAGTAGCCCCGAACAGGGAGGCAATCAGCCCCAGCATTTT. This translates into CASSPEQGGNQPQHF.

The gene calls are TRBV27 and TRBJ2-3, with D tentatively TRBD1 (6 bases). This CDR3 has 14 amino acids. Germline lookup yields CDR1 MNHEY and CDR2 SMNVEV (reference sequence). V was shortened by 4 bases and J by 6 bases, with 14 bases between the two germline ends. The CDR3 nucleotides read TGTGCCAGCAGTTCTCGGGGTAGGGGGGATACGCAGTATTTT. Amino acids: CASSSRGRGDTQYF.

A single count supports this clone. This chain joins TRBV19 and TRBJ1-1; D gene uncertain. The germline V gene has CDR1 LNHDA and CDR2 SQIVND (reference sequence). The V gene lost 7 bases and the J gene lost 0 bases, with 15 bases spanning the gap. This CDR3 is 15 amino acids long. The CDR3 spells CASKEESSLNTEAFF. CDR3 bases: TGTGCCAGTAAAGAGGAAAGCTCATTGAACACTGAAGCTTTCTTT.

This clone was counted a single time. As DNA, the CDR3 is TGTGCCAGCTCACTGGGTCGAGGCGCCGGGGAGCTGTTTTTT. It encodes CASSLGRGAGELFF. V and J are TRBV18 and TRBJ2-2; no clear D. Trimming took off 4 bases at V and 6 bases at J, with 12 bases between the two ends. This CDR3 has 14 residues. Germline V gene data show CDR1 as KGHSH and CDR2 as LQKENI.

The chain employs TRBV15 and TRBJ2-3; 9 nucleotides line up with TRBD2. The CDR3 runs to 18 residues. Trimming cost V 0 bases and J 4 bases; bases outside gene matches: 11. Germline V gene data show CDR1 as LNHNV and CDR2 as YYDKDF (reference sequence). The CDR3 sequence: CATSRDGAGGGRADTQYF. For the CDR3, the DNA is TGTGCCACCAGCAGAGATGGGGCGGGAGGGGGACGGGCAGATACGCAGTATTTT.

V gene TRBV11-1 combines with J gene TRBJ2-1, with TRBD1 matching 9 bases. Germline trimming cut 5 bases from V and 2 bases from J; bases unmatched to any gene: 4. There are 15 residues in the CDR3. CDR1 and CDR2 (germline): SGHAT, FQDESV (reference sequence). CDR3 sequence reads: CASSRDRAPYNEQFF. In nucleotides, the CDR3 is TGTGCCAGCAGCCGGGACAGGGCCCCCTACAATGAGCAGTTCTTC. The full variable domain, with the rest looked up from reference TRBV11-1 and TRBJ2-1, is EAEVAQSPRYKITEKSQAVAFWCDPISGHATLYWYRQILGQGPELLVQFQDESVVDDSQLPKDRFSAERLKGVDSTLKIQPAELGDSAMYLCASSRDRAPYNEQFFGPGTRLTVL.

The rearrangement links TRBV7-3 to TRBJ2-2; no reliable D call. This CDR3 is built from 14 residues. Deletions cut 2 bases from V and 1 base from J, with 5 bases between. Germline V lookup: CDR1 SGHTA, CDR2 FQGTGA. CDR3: CASSLDMNTGELFF. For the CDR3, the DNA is TGTGCCAGCAGCTTAGACATGAACACCGGGGAGCTGTTTTTT.

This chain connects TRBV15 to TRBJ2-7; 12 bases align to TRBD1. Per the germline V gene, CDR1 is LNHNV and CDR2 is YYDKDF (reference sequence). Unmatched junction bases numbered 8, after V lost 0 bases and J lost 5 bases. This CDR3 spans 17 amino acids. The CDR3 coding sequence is TGTGCCACCAGCAGAGATTGGGGGACAGGGGGCTTCAACGAGCAGTACTTC. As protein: CATSRDWGTGGFNEQYF.